This paragraph reports one T cell receptor (beta chain). A read error may produce the germline difference seen at one junction end. Both TCR beta VDJ combination and CDR3 sequence profiling were carried out. Genomic DNA was the template for this profiling. Via MiXCR, TCRdb re-called the reads, giving one row per CDR3 protein. This table has approximately 180,000 distinct CDR3 sequences, about 45% appearing once. Flow cytometry had shown expanded CD8+CD57+ cells in the patients chosen for sequencing. Acquired aplastic anemia of severe grade affected all patients. The record originates from a study of CD8+CD57+ T cells in acquired aplastic anemia. Across the whole study: DNA from sorted CD4+ and CD8+ cells averaged around 3.5 ug.

Sequencing was performed on sorted CD4+, CD8+, or CD8+CD57+ T cells (not recorded which) from PBMCs. This receptor was identified in a human donor with aplastic anemia.

This chain's CDR3 is CASSRSRGAGKLFF. In DNA form, the CDR3 reads TGTGCCAGCAGCCGTTCTAGGGGGGCAGGAAAACTATTTTTT. The V gene is TRBV2, the J gene TRBJ1-4; D is perhaps TRBD1 (6 bases). This CDR3 has 14 residues. Per the germline V gene, CDR1 is SNHLY and CDR2 is FYNNEI. The whole variable domain, filled in from reference TRBV2 and TRBJ1-4, reads EPEVTQTPSHQVTQMGQEVILRCVPISNHLYFYWYRQILGQKVEFLVSFYNNEISEKSEIFDDQFSVERPDGSNFTLKIRSTKLEDSAMYFCASSRSRGAGKLFFGSGTQLSVL.